This T cell receptor (beta chain) was obtained from a study of T cells in Graves' hyperthyroidism and ophthalmopathy (dated by TCRdb to the late 2010s). Regarding the study in general: Peripheral blood samples were taken at the time of initial diagnosis, prior to any treatment. A discovery cohort of around 100 patients, roughly 43 with Graves' ophthalmopathy and approximately 57 with stable Graves' hyperthyroidism, was used to find distinguishing TCR V-J signatures. An independent validation cohort of fewer than 20 hyperthyroidism patients and about 15 patients who later progressed to ophthalmopathy tested prospective prediction of ophthalmopathy. The study also compared thyroid tissue and blood T-cell repertoires from a handful of Graves' hyperthyroidism patients. After blood sampling, hyperthyroidism patients were treated with methimazole at a starting dose of 30 mg daily, and ophthalmopathy patients were treated with high-dose intravenous methylprednisolone. According to the paper, TCR Vbeta CDR3 sequencing was carried out on approximately 140 peripheral blood samples, which came from about 45 ophthalmopathy, fewer than 80 hyperthyroidism and 17 progressor patients. The 100 or so discovery patients were divided at random into training and test sets in a 7:3 ratio.

What the research found in general, with its limitations: In validation, the model predicted progression to ophthalmopathy a median of roughly 6.2 months before onset, with about 70% sensitivity and about 72% specificity. Most expanded thyroid clonotypes (frequency above 0.001) were also detected in blood, a finding suggesting that blood repertoires may reflect thyroid immune responses. Sample size was not statistically predetermined, and blinding of investigators to group allocation was not performed. Ophthalmopathy was separated from stable hyperthyroidism by a 13 V-J signature model, with around 90% sensitivity and just over 81% specificity obtained in cross-validation and 80%/75% obtained in testing.

Hyperthyroidism patients were newly diagnosed, with disease duration under 2 months, and aged 18 to 65 years. Exclusion was applied to patients with uncontrolled infections, other autoimmune diseases, pregnancy or lactation. Diagnoses relied on clinical symptoms, serum thyroxine and TRAb, thyroid ultrasound and orbital computed tomography. For progressor patients, blood was drawn at the first diagnosis of hyperthyroidism, before any ophthalmopathy symptoms had appeared. PBMCs were separated from approximately 9.9 ml of fresh peripheral blood using Ficoll-Paque density gradient centrifugation. Patients classed as progressors first received a Graves' hyperthyroidism diagnosis and then went on to develop ophthalmopathy during follow-up. Trizol reagent was used to extract total RNA, and RNA quality was then checked on an Agilent 2100 Bioanalyzer. The germline V and J ends show losses of 5 bases and 9 bases respectively, and no gene match explains 9 bases of the junction. The CDR3 spans 13 residues, from the cysteine through the phenylalanine. Just CDR3 DNA is preserved here, 39 bases in frame from base 1. The germline V gene yields SQVTM for CDR1 and ANQGSEA for CDR2.

TCR beta CDR3 regions were amplified from RNA transcripts. The first round of RT-PCR for the TCR CDR3 was performed with the HTBI primer set and the Qiagen OneStep RT-PCR kit. A second multiplex PCR round built the libraries, followed by size selection and purification. Sequencing of the libraries was done on an Illumina HiSeq2000 using paired-end 100 bp reads. Processing in the source paper ran as follows. Raw data were processed with SOAPnuke, discarding reads with adapters, uncalled bases, mean Phred below 15, or no exact constant-primer or identifier match. COPE v1.2.5 was used to merge high-quality paired reads, and clonotypes were defined as unique nucleotide sequences. MiTCR v1.1 was used to align clonotypes to the IMGT TRBV, TRBD and TRBJ reference segments. Analysis was restricted to V-J combinations with a frequency above 0.0001, which covered roughly 99% of repertoires. The TCS score was defined as F50 (clonal expansion) divided by E x V (chaos), with BLOSUM62-based TCRdist calculated between CDR3 peptides within each V-J. Welch's t-statistics and random forest reduced just over 500 V-J features to 10 to 15, which were used in a naive Bayes classifier (R e1071). The public reads were quality trimmed at Q25 with fastp and then assembled into clones with MiXCR by TCRdb, keeping productive beta chains. Each CDR3 protein gets just one entry, which takes the most common genes and DNA from the rows behind it. The V and J calls were not made by the authors but by TCRdb's processing. The sample records hundreds of thousands of distinct CDR3 sequences, approximately 18% of which are singletons. Over 15% of the sample is in the top ten clones.

The sample holds a few counts of this clonotype. What antigen it recognizes has not been identified. Base qualities are not at hand, and no much larger clone is one base apart. This receptor was taken from a woman in her forties or fifties with Graves' hyperthyroidism that later progressed to Graves' ophthalmopathy. Sequenced input: blood. The chain is encoded by TRBV29-1 joined to TRBJ2-1, with 8 bases aligning to TRBD2. The DNA sequence follows: TGCAGCGTTAGCGGGGGAACCCTCAGTGAGCAGTTCTTC. Its translation reads: CSVSGGTLSEQFF.